What follows is one TCR beta chain and its context. This sample was taken from a study of blood T cell repertoires in COVID-19. Across the whole study: Donors in the United States, Italy and Spain gave samples during acute or convalescent COVID-19. PBMCs, B-cell-depleted T cells, or T cells provided the cDNA or gDNA that made up the material.

Original methodology: Amplification with reference gene primers provided the estimates of nucleated cell counts. Profiled with immunoSEQ multiplex PCR; TCRdb holds only in-frame clones, not every one. V and J calls and clone size come straight from that table; D and trimming were deduced from the DNA. Among tens of thousands of clones listed, about 88% were seen once. The TCR comes from a human donor in a cohort sampled during active COVID-19. Material: peripheral blood.

This chain's CDR3 is CASSLRDRVYEQYF. The CDR3 nucleotides read TGTGCCAGCAGCTTAAGGGACAGGGTCTACGAGCAGTACTTC. This chain connects TRBV11-2 to TRBJ2-7; 9 nucleotides align to TRBD1. Trimming took 2 bases from V and 3 from J; bases not matched to a gene: 2. The CDR3 extends over 14 amino acids. Germline CDR1 reads SGHAT; CDR2 reads FQNNGV.